Included here is one T cell receptor beta chain sequence, with context. What it binds is unknown. This sample is part of a study of cytomegalovirus exposure and HLA in healthy donors. Study-level background: The same platform was used for the 100 to 150 validation repertoires and the approximately 670 first-cohort repertoires, a later analysis reported. General observations from the study: Across donors, most TCRs were seen rarely, yet some public ones were widespread.

Here immunoSEQ multiplex PCR was the method, and the copy in TCRdb shows in-frame clones only, minus some. In the table there are 150,000 or so clones, over 80% of which are singletons. The CDR3 spans 13 residues. V lost 3 bases and J 2 bases, leaving 6 bases between the germline ends. The germline V gene encodes CDR1 SGHTA and CDR2 FQGNSA. This TCR was sampled from a young man in good health and CMV-seropositive. V usage is TRBV7-2 and J usage is TRBJ2-3, with no clear D. The specimen was PBMCs. Here the CDR3 DNA reads TGTGCCAGCAGCTTTGACAACACAGATACGCAGTATTTT. Its protein is CASSFDNTDTQYF.